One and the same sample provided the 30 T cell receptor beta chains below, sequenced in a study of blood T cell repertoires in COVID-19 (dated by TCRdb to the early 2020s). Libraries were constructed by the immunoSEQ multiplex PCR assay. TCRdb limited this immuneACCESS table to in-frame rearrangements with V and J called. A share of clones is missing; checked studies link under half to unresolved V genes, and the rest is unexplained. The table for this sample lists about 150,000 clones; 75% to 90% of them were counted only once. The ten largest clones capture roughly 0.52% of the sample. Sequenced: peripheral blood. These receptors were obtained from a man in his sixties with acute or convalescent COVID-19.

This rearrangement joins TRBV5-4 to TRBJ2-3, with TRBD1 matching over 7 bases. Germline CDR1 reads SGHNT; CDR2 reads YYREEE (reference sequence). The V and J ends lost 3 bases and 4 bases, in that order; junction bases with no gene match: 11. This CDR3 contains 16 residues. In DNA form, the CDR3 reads TGTGCCAGCAGCTCCGACGGGACAGTTCCCCCAGATACGCAGTATTTT. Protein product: CASSSDGTVPPDTQYF. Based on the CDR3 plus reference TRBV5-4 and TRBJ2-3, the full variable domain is ETGVTQSPTHLIKTRGQQVTLRCSSQSGHNTVSWYQQALGQGPQFIFQYYREEENGRGNFPPRFSGLQFPNYSSELNVNALELDDSALYLCASSSDGTVPPDTQYFGPGTRLTVL.

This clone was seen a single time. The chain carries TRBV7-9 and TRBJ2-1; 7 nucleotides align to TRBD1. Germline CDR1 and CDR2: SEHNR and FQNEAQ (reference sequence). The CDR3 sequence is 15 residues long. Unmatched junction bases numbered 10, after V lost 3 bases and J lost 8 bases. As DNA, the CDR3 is TGTGCCAGCAGCTTTAGAAATGAAGGGGGCTATGAGCAGTTCTTC. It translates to CASSFRNEGGYEQFF.

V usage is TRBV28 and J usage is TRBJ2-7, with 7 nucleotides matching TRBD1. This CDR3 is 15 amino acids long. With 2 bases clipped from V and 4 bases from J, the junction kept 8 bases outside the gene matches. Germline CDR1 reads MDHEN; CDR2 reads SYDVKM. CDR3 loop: CASSLARGNGYEQYF. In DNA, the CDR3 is TGTGCCAGCAGTTTAGCCAGGGGGAATGGGTACGAGCAGTACTTC.

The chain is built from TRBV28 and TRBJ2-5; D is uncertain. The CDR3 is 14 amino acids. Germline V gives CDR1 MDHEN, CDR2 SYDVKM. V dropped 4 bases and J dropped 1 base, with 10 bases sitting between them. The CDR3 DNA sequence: TGTGCCAGCAGTTCCTACGGAGCCCAAGAGACCCAGTACTTC. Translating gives CASSSYGAQETQYF.

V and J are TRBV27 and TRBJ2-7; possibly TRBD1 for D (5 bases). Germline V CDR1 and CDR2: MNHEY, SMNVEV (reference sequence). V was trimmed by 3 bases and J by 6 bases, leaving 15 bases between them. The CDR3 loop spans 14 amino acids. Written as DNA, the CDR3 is TGTGCCAGCAGTTTCCGTTCAGGGTTGGGCGAGCAGTACTTC. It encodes CASSFRSGLGEQYF.

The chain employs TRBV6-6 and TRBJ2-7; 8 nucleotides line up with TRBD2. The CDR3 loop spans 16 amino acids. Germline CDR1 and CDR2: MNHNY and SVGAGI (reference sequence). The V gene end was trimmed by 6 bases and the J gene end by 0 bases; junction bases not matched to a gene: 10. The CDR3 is CASRPPSSGSSYEQYF. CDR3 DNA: TGTGCCAGCAGACCCCCATCCAGCGGGAGCTCCTACGAGCAGTACTTC.

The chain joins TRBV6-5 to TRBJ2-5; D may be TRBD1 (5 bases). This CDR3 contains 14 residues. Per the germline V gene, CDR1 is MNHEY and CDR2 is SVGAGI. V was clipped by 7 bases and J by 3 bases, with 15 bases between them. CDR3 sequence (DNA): TGTGCCAGCACTCCCTGGCAGGGCAAAGAGACCCAGTACTTC. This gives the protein CASTPWQGKETQYF.

The CDR3 sequence is CASSQNRAGNEKLFF. The CDR3 DNA reads as TGTGCCAGCAGTCAGAACAGGGCTGGTAATGAAAAACTGTTTTTT. This chain links TRBV6-6 with TRBJ1-4, with D possibly TRBD1 on 6 matching bases. The CDR3 runs to 15 residues. Germline loops: CDR1 MNHNY, CDR2 SVGAGI (reference sequence). V was cut by 5 bases and J by 4 bases, with 14 bases left in between.

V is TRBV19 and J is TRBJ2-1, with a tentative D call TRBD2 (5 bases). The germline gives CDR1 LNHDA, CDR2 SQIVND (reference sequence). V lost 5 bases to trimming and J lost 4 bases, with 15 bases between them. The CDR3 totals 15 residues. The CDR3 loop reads CASSPGLRGYNEQFF. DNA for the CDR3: TGTGCCAGTAGTCCAGGACTGAGAGGGTACAATGAGCAGTTCTTC.

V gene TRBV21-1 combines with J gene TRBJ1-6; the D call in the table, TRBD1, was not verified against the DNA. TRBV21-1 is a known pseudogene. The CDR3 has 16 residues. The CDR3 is CASSNGGGQGYSPLHF. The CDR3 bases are TGTGCCAGCAGCAATGGGGGGGGACAGGGGTATTCACCCCTCCACTTT.

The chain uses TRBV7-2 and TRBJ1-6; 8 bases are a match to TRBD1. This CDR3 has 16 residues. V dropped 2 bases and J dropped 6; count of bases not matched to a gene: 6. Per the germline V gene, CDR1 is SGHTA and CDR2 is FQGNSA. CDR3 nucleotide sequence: TGTGCCAGCAGCTTATACCGACAGGGGAGTAATTCACCCCTCCACTTT. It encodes CASSLYRQGSNSPLHF. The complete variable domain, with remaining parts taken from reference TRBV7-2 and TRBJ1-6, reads GAGVSQSPSNKVTEKGKDVELRCDPISGHTALYWYRQSLGQGLEFLIYFQGNSAPDKSGLPSDRFSAERTGGSVSTLTIQRTQQEDSAVYLCASSLYRQGSNSPLHFGNGTRLTVT.

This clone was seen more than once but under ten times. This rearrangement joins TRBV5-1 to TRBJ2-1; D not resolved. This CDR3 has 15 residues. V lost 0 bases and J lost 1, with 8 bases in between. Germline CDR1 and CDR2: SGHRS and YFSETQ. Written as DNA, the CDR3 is TGCGCCAGCAGCTTGGCCGAGTCTTCCTACAATGAGCAGTTCTTC. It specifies CASSLAESSYNEQFF. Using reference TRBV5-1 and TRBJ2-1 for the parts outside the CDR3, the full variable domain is KAGVTQTPRYLIKTRGQQVTLSCSPISGHRSVSWYQQTPGQGLQFLFEYFSETQRNKGNFPGRFSGRQFSNSRSEMNVSTLELGDSALYLCASSLAESSYNEQFFGPGTRLTVL.

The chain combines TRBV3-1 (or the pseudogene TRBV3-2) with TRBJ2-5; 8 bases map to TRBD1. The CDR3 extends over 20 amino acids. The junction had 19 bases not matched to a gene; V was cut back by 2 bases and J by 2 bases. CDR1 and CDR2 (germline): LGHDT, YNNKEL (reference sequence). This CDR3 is CASSQPVCQGARRTQETQYF. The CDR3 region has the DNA TGTGCCAGCAGCCAACCCGTATGCCAGGGGGCTAGGAGGACTCAAGAGACCCAGTACTTC.

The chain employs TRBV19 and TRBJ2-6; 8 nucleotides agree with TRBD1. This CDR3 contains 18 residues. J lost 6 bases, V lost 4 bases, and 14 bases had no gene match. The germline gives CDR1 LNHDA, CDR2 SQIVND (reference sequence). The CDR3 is CASSTTQGGSFLANVLTF. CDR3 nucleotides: TGTGCCAGTAGTACCACACAGGGGGGCTCTTTCCTGGCCAACGTCCTGACTTTC.

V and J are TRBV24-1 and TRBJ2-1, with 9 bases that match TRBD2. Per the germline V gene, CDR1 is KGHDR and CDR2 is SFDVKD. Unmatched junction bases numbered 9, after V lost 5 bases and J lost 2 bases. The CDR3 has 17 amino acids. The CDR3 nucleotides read TGTGCCACCAGTGGAGGAAGCGGGGGGAAAACCTACAATGAGCAGTTCTTC. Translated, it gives CATSGGSGGKTYNEQFF.

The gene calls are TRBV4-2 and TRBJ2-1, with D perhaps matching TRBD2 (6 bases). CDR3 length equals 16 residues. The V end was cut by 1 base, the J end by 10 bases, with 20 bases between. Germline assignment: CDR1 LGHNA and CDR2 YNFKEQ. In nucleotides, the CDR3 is TGTGCCAGCAGCCAAGCCATGGGACTGCCGGTATACGAGCAGTTCTTC. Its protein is CASSQAMGLPVYEQFF.

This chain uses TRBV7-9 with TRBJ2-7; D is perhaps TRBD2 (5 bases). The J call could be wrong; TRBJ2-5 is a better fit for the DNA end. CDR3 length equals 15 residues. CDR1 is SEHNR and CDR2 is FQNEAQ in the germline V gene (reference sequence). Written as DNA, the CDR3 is TGTGCCAGCAGCTTAGCGGTTAGGGCCAGCGGGACCCAGTACTTC. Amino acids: CASSLAVRASGTQYF.

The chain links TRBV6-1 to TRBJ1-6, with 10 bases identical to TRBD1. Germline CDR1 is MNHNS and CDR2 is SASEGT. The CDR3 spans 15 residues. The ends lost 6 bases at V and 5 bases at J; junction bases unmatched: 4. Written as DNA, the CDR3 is TGTGCCAGCAGGTCCGGGACAGGGGATAATTCACCCCTCCACTTT. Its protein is CASRSGTGDNSPLHF.

CDR3 sequence reads: CASSRRDRGRMQPQHF. The CDR3, as DNA: TGTGCCAGTAGTAGAAGGGACAGGGGGCGCATGCAGCCCCAGCATTTT. The V gene is TRBV19, the J gene TRBJ1-5, with 12 positions matching TRBD1. Germline V lookup: CDR1 LNHDA, CDR2 SQIVND (reference sequence). V lost 4 bases to trimming and J lost 7 bases; unmatched junction nucleotides: 8. The CDR3 has 16 residues. The full variable domain, rest sourced from reference TRBV19 and TRBJ1-5, is DGGITQSPKYLFRKEGQNVTLSCEQNLNHDAMYWYRQDPGQGLRLIYYSQIVNDFQKGDIAEGYSVSREKKESFPLTVTSAQKNPTAFYLCASSRRDRGRMQPQHFGDGTRLSIL.

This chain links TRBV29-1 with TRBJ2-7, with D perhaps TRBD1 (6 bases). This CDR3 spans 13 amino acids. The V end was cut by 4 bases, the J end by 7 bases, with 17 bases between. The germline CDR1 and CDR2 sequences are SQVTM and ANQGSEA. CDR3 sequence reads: CSVGVGRGREQYF. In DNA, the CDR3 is TGCAGCGTTGGAGTGGGCAGGGGCCGGGAGCAGTACTTC.

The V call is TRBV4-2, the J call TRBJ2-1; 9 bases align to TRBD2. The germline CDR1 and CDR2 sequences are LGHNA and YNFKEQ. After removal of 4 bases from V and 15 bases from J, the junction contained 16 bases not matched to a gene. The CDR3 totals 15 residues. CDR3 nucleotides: TGTGCCAGCAGCCCAACAAGCGGGGGGCCGAGGAACCCGTTCTTC. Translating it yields CASSPTSGGPRNPFF.

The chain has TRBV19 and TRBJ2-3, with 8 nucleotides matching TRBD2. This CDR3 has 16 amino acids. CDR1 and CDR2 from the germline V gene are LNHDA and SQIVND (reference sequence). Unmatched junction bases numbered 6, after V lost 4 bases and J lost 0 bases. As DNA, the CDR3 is TGTGCCAGTAGTACCGGGGTAGCGGGGAGCACAGATACGCAGTATTTT. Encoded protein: CASSTGVAGSTDTQYF.

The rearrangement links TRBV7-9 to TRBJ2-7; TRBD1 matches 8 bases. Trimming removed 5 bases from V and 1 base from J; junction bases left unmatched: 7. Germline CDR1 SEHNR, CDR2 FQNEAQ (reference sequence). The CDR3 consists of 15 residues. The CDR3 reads CASSPRGPYSYEQYF. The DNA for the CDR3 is TGTGCCAGCAGCCCCAGGGGGCCATATTCCTACGAGCAGTACTTC. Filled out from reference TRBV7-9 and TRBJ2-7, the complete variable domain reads DTGVSQNPRHKITKRGQNVTFRCDPISEHNRLYWYRQTLGQGPEFLTYFQNEAQLEKSRLLSDRFSAERPKGSFSTLEIQRTEQGDSAMYLCASSPRGPYSYEQYFGPGTRLTVT.

The CDR3 is CASSYAFTGIENYGYTF. The CDR3 DNA sequence: TGTGCCAGCAGTTACGCCTTTACAGGGATAGAAAACTATGGCTACACCTTC. This chain uses TRBV27 with TRBJ1-2; D might be TRBD1 (6 bases). CDR1 is MNHEY and CDR2 is SMNVEV in the germline V gene (reference sequence). Trimming stripped 4 bases from V and 2 bases from J, with 20 bases between. The CDR3 contains 17 residues.

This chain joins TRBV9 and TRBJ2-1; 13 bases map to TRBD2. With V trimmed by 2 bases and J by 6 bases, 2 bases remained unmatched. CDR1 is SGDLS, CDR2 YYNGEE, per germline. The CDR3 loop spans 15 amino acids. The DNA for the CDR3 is TGTGCCAGCAGCGTGGGGACTAGCGGGGCCAATGAGCAGTTCTTC. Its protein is CASSVGTSGANEQFF.

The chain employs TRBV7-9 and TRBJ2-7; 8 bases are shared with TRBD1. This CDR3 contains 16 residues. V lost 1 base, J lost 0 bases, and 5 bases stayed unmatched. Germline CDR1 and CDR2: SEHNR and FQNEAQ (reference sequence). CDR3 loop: CASSLGGQATSYEQYF. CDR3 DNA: TGTGCCAGCAGCTTAGGGGGACAGGCCACCTCCTACGAGCAGTACTTC.

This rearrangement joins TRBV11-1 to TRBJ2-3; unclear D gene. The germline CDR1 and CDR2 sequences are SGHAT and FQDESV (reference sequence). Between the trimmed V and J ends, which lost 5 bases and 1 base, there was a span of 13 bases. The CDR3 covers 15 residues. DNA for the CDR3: TGTGCCAGCAGCCCCTCGAGTACGGGCACAGATACGCAGTATTTT. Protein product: CASSPSSTGTDTQYF.

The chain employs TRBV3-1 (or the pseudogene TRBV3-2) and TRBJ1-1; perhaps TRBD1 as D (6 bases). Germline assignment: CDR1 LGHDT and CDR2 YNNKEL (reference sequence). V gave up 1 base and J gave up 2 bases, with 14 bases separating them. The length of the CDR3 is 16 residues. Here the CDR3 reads CASSQGQGRFNTEAFF. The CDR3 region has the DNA TGTGCCAGCAGCCAAGGCCAGGGGCGGTTCAACACTGAAGCTTTCTTT.

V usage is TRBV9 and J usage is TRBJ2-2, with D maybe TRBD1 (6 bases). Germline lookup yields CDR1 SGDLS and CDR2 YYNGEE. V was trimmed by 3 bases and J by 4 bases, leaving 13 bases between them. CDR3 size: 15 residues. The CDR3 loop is CASSEGLQGTGELFF. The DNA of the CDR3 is TGTGCCAGCAGCGAGGGATTACAGGGCACCGGGGAGCTGTTTTTT.

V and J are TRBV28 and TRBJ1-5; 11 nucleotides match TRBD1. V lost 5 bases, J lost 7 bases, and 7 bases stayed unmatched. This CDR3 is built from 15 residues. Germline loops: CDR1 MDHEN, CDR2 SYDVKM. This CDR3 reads CASSGGQGEWQPQHF. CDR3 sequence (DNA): TGTGCCAGCAGTGGGGGACAGGGGGAGTGGCAGCCCCAGCATTTT. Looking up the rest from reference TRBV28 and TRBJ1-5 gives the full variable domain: DVKVTQSSRYLVKRTGEKVFLECVQDMDHENMFWYRQDPGLGLRLIYFSYDVKMKEKGDIPEGYSVSREKKERFSLILESASTNQTSMYLCASSGGQGEWQPQHFGDGTRLSIL.